This TCR beta chain was documented in a study of T cells in Graves' hyperthyroidism and ophthalmopathy. Background on the study: Upon initial diagnosis and before any treatment, peripheral blood was collected. Study findings and constraints: Most thyroid clonotypes with frequency above 0.001 were detected in blood.

Concerning this clonotype itself: The target antigen is unknown.

Amplification of TCR beta CDR3 regions used RNA as the template. First-round RT-PCR targeting the TCR CDR3 was performed with the HTBI primer set. TCRdb passed the multiplex PCR reads through MiXCR, listing each CDR3 protein once. The sample contains about 250,000 distinct CDR3 sequences, 20% to 25% of which appear only once. Germline CDR1 MNHGY, CDR2 SVAAGI. The length of the CDR3 is 15 residues. Trimming took 8 bases from V and 3 from J, leaving 17 bases between them. The V call is TRBV6-9, the J call TRBJ2-1; D might be TRBD1 (5 bases). The specimen sequenced was blood. The TCR originated in a man aged 25-45 years with Graves' ophthalmopathy. DNA of the CDR3: TGTGCCAGCGGTTTGGGGCGCTCTTTCTACAATGAGCAGTTCTTC. Its protein is CASGLGRSFYNEQFF.